Presented here are 17 T cell receptor beta chains from one specimen sequenced in a study of PD-L1 blockade in urothelial cancer. Clones were sequenced by immunoSEQ multiplex PCR, and TCRdb holds only the in-frame ones, with some missing. The table records 55,000 to 85,000 clones, about 89% of them present only once. The sample was PBMCs, taken around atezolizumab (anti-PD-L1) treatment. The receptors were gathered from a man aged 55 to 70 with urothelial cancer.

The chain employs TRBV7-2 and TRBJ1-1; D gene ambiguous. Trimming took off 1 base at V and 9 bases at J, with 18 bases between the two ends. The CDR3 contains 15 residues. CDR1 is SGHTA and CDR2 is FQGNSA in the germline V gene. CDR3 residues: CASSLDPNRPLQAFF. Here the CDR3 DNA reads TGTGCCAGCAGCTTAGATCCAAACCGCCCCCTACAAGCTTTCTTT.

The V gene is TRBV9, the J gene TRBJ2-1, with D maybe TRBD2 (6 bases). V dropped 0 bases and J dropped 3 bases, with 10 bases sitting between them. The V gene's germline CDR1 is SGDLS and CDR2 YYNGEE. The CDR3 length is 15 residues. CDR3 amino acids: CASSVVGTGYNEQFF. In DNA, the CDR3 is TGTGCCAGCAGCGTAGTGGGGACTGGCTACAATGAGCAGTTCTTC.

The rearrangement joins TRBV10-3 to TRBJ2-7, with D perhaps matching TRBD1 (7 bases). CDR3 length equals 12 residues. CDR1 and CDR2 (germline): ENHRY, SYGVKD. The V gene lost 8 bases and the J gene lost 1 base, with 9 bases spanning the gap. As DNA, the CDR3 is TGTGCCATCGCGGGACAGTCCTACGAGCAGTACTTC. It yields the protein CAIAGQSYEQYF.

The chain combines TRBV6-6 with TRBJ1-2; a weak D match, TRBD1 (6 bases). This CDR3 is 14 amino acids long. From germline, CDR1 is MNHNY and CDR2 SVGAGI (reference sequence). V lost 5 bases and J lost 4, with 14 bases in between. CDR3 in amino acids: CASSLDRSGYGYTF. CDR3 sequence (DNA): TGTGCCAGCAGTCTTGACAGGAGTGGCTATGGCTACACCTTC.

The chain combines TRBV7-8 with TRBJ1-5; D uncertain. This CDR3 has 17 amino acids. V shed 0 bases and J shed 1 base, with 13 bases lying between them. Germline CDR1 is SGHVS and CDR2 is FQNEAQ. In nucleotides, the CDR3 is TGTGCCAGCAGCTTAGCGTCCAGCCCCGGGAGCAATCAGCCCCAGCATTTT. As protein: CASSLASSPGSNQPQHF.

This clone was counted a few times. The chain links TRBV4-3 to TRBJ2-2; weak D call: TRBD2 (5 bases). Trimming took 4 bases from V and 0 from J, leaving 12 bases between them. The CDR3 consists of 16 residues. CDR1 is LGHNA and CDR2 is YSLEER in the germline V gene. CDR3 amino acids: CASSPRVATNTGELFF. In DNA, the CDR3 is TGCGCCAGCAGCCCCAGAGTAGCGACGAACACCGGGGAGCTGTTTTTT.

This sequence joins TRBV4-3 and TRBJ2-7, with TRBD2 identical over 9 bases. This CDR3 has 15 residues. Germline CDR1 reads LGHNA; CDR2 reads YSLEER. The junction had 6 bases not matched to a gene; V was cut back by 3 bases and J by 3 bases. The DNA for the CDR3 is TGCGCCAGCAGCCAGGTAGCGGGAGAGGTCTACGAGCAGTACTTC. Protein: CASSQVAGEVYEQYF.

This chain joins TRBV5-1 and TRBJ2-6; no clear D. The V end was cut by 5 bases, the J end by 0 bases, with 6 bases between. The germline gives CDR1 SGHRS, CDR2 YFSETQ. The CDR3 contains 14 residues. CDR3 sequence: CASSVGSGANVLTF. The DNA of the CDR3 is TGCGCCAGCAGTGTCGGCTCTGGGGCCAACGTCCTGACTTTC.

The chain carries TRBV27 and TRBJ2-2; 11 bases map to TRBD2. Looked up from germline, CDR1 is MNHEY and CDR2 is SMNVEV (reference sequence). J was trimmed by 1 base and V by 3 bases; bases with no gene match: 4. This CDR3 contains 17 residues. CDR3 bases: TGTGCCAGCAGTTTTCCCGGACTAGCGGGGAACACCGGGGAGCTGTTTTTT. This sequence encodes CASSFPGLAGNTGELFF.

The chain uses TRBV14 and TRBJ2-2, with TRBD2 matching 11 bases. The CDR3 runs to 17 residues. Germline-derived CDR1 and CDR2 are SGHDN and FVKESK. The ends lost 0 bases at V and 3 bases at J; junction bases unmatched: 3. DNA of the CDR3: TGTGCCAGCAGCCAAGATACTAGCGGGGGATACACCGGGGAGCTGTTTTTT. Translation gives CASSQDTSGGYTGELFF.

V gene TRBV2 combines with J gene TRBJ1-1, with no clear D. V lost 5 bases to trimming and J lost 2 bases, with 9 bases between them. The germline V gene has CDR1 SNHLY and CDR2 FYNNEI. The CDR3 runs to 13 residues. DNA for the CDR3: TGTGCCAGCAGTAAGCGGCAAAACACTGAAGCTTTCTTT. This encodes CASSKRQNTEAFF.

The rearrangement uses TRBV5-4 and TRBJ2-1; 7 bases align to TRBD2. Unmatched junction bases numbered 7, after V lost 4 bases and J lost 0 bases. In germline, CDR1 is SGHNT, CDR2 YYREEE (reference sequence). CDR3 length: 16 amino acids. The CDR3: CASSVGGGSSYNEQFF. The CDR3 nucleotides read TGTGCCAGCAGCGTAGGCGGCGGGAGCTCCTACAATGAGCAGTTCTTC.

The chain couples TRBV6-1 to TRBJ1-3; D is perhaps TRBD1 (5 bases). The CDR3 has 15 amino acids. V lost 7 bases, J lost 1 base, and 14 bases lay in between. CDR1 MNHNS and CDR2 SASEGT come from the germline V gene. The CDR3 loop reads CASTEWKGSGNTIYF. CDR3 coding DNA: TGTGCCAGCACCGAATGGAAGGGGTCTGGAAACACCATATATTTT.

The chain couples TRBV25-1 to TRBJ2-7; 14 bases map to TRBD2. After removal of 3 bases from V and 6 bases from J, the junction contained 4 bases not matched to a gene. This CDR3 comprises 15 residues. Per germline, CDR1 MGHDK and CDR2 SYGVNS. Written as DNA, the CDR3 is TGTGCCAGCAGTGATCCGACTAGCGGGAGGGTCGAGCAGTACTTC. Translating gives CASSDPTSGRVEQYF.

This chain links TRBV2 with TRBJ1-5; TRBD1 might be the D (6 bases). Germline CDR1 reads SNHLY; CDR2 reads FYNNEI. Trimming removed 4 bases from V and 7 bases from J, with 14 bases in between. This CDR3 contains 14 residues. The CDR3 spells CASSGEAGAQPQHF. The DNA for the CDR3 is TGTGCCAGCAGTGGAGAGGCGGGGGCCCAGCCCCAGCATTTT.

This clone was seen once. The J gene is TRBJ2-7, the V gene TRBV18, with 14 bases aligning to TRBD2. In germline, CDR1 is KGHSH, CDR2 LQKENI. Unmatched junction bases numbered 7, after V lost 5 bases and J lost 7 bases. The CDR3 sequence is 15 residues long. CDR3 protein: CASSGTSGSSGEQYF. The CDR3 DNA follows: TGTGCCAGCTCAGGGACTAGCGGGAGTTCTGGGGAGCAGTACTTC. Filled out from reference TRBV18 and TRBJ2-7, the complete variable domain reads NAGVMQNPRHLVRRRGQEARLRCSPMKGHSHVYWYRQLPEEGLKFMVYLQKENIIDESGMPKERFSAEFPKEGPSILRIQQVVRGDSAAYFCASSGTSGSSGEQYFGPGTRLTVT.

The chain links TRBV10-3 to TRBJ1-1; a possible D gene is TRBD1 (5 bases). Germline V gene lookup returns CDR1 ENHRY and CDR2 SYGVKD. The ends were cut back, 7 bases at V and 0 bases at J, with 12 bases in the middle. The CDR3 length is 14 residues. Written as DNA, the CDR3 is TGTGCCATCACCAAGACAGTAATGAACACTGAAGCTTTCTTT. This sequence encodes CAITKTVMNTEAFF.